This record covers a single TCR beta chain. The PCR used 60 Vbeta and 13 Jbeta primers. The authors' processing: The count from a later analysis was 60 million to 85 million unique TCR beta chains, 9.5 million to 11 million of them shared. Sequencing was performed with immunoSEQ multiplex PCR; in TCRdb, only in-frame clones are kept and a portion is missing. That table furnishes V, J and clone size, whereas the DNA furnished D and trimming. The data show some 160,000 clones, more than 70% seen once. The record originates from a study of cytomegalovirus exposure and HLA in healthy donors. The CDR3 has 15 residues. The junction had 9 bases not matched to a gene; V was cut back by 4 bases and J by 2 bases. Germline values: CDR1 SGHNT, CDR2 YYREEE (reference sequence).

The TCR was taken from a male donor in good health and CMV-seropositive. The source material was PBMCs. The V gene is TRBV5-4, the J gene TRBJ2-7, with 7 bases fitting TRBD2. In DNA form, the CDR3 reads TGTGCCAGCAGCCCTCGTGCGGGAGTCCCCTACGAGCAGTACTTC. Its translation is CASSPRAGVPYEQYF.